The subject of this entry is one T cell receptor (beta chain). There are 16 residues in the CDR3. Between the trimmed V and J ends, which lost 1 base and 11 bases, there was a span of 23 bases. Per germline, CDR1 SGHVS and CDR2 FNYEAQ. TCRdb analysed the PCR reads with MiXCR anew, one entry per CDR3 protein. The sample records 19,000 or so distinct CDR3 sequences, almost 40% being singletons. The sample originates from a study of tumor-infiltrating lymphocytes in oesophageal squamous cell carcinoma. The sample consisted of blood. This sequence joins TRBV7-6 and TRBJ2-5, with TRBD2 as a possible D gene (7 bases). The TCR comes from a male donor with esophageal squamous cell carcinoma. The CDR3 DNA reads TGTGCCAGCAGCTTAGGAACGCTTGGGGGAGGGGGTGAGCAGTACTTC. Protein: CASSLGTLGGGGEQYF. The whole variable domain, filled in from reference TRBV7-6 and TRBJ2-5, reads GAGVSQSPRYKVTKRGQDVALRCDPISGHVSLYWYRQALGQGPEFLTYFNYEAQQDKSGLPNDRFSAERPEGSISTLTIQRTEQRDSAMYRCASSLGTLGGGGEQYFGPGTRLLVL.